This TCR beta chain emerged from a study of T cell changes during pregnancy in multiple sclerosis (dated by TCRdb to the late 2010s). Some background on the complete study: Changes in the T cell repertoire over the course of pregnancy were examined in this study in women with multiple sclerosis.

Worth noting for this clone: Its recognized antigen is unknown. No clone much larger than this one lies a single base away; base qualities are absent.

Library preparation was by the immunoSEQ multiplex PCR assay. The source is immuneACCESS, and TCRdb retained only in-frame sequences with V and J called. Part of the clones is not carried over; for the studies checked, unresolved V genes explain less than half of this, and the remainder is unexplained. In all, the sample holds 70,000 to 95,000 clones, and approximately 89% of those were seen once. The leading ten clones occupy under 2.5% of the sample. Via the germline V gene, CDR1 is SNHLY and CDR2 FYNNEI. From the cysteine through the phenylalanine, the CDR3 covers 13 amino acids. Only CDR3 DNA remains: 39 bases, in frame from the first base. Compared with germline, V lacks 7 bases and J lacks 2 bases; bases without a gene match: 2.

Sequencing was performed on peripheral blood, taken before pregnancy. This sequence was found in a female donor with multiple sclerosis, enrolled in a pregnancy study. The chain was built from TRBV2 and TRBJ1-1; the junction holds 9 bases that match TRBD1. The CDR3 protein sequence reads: CASMGQGNTEAFF. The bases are TGTGCCAGCATGGGACAGGGAAACACTGAAGCTTTCTTT.